Below, one TCR beta chain is given with its context. Sequencing used immunoSEQ multiplex PCR; TCRdb keeps in-frame clones, though not all of them. The table has some 200,000 clones, roughly 93% seen once. This specimen belongs to a study of control samples from healthy donors and cancer patients. Between the trimmed V and J ends, which lost 1 base and 0 bases, there was a span of 5 bases. The CDR3 has 14 residues. Germline V gene data show CDR1 as LGHDT and CDR2 as YNNKEL (reference sequence). The chain combines TRBV3-1 (or the pseudogene TRBV3-2) with TRBJ2-3; a possible D gene is TRBD2 (5 bases). The origin of this receptor is a man aged 18 to 29 in good health. The sample was blood. DNA of the CDR3: TGTGCCAGCAGCCAAGCGGGAAGCACAGATACGCAGTATTTT. It specifies CASSQAGSTDTQYF.